The present entry profiles one TCR beta chain with its context. Its target is not known. Germline trimming cut 4 bases from V and 2 bases from J; bases unmatched to any gene: 21. Germline CDR1 is MNHEY and CDR2 is SVGEGT. This CDR3 spans 20 amino acids. The data stem from a study of T cell repertoires in cytomegalovirus infection. Across the study: Selected CMV epitopes included recently identified HLA-C-restricted ones as well as well-studied HLA-B-restricted ones. It was the public TCR beta signatures that indicated both CMV infection and matching HLA type.

Study-level results: CMV-specific TCR beta clonotypes restricted by HLA-C were the ones dominating the ex vivo response.

TCRdb re-derived calls from the reads in MiXCR, one entry per CDR3 protein. The data contain under 200,000 distinct CDR3 sequences, less than 25% of them singletons. The sample in question was CD8+ T cells from cultured PBMCs, obtained from culture after CMV antigen stimulation. The chain recombines TRBV6-2 or TRBV6-3 with TRBJ2-5; 8 bases align to TRBD2. This clonotype was sampled from a human donor in good health (CMV status not recorded). Some clones in this sample may be carry-over from other donors' samples. CDR3 nucleotide sequence: TGTGCCAGCAGTTTTTCCTATCGCCCTCGACTAGCGCGGACACAAGAGACCCAGTACTTC. This gives the protein CASSFSYRPRLARTQETQYF.